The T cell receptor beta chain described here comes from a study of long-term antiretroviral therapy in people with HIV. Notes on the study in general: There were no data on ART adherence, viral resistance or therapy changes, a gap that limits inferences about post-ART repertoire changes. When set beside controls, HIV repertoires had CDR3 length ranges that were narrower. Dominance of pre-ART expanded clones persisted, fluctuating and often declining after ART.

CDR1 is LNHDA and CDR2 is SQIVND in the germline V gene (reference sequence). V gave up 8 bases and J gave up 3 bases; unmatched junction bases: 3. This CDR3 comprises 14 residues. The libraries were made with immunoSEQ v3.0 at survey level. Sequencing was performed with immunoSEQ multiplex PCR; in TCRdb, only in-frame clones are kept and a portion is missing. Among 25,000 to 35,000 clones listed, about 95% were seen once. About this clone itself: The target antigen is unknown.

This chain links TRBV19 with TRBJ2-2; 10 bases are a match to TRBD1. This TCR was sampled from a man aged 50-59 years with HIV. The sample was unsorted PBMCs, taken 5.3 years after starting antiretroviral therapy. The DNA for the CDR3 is TGTGCCAGTGGGACAGGGGTTGACACCGGGGAGCTGTTTTTT. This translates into CASGTGVDTGELFF.